The 15 T cell receptor beta chains in this list originate from one sample, sequenced in a study of blood T cell repertoires in COVID-19. TCRdb keeps only in-frame clones here, not all; method: immunoSEQ multiplex PCR. The repertoire includes roughly 440,000 clones, approximately 88% of them detected once, and roughly an eighth sits in the top ten. Sequenced material: peripheral blood. These receptor sequences come from a woman in her fifties or sixties with COVID-19, enrolled during active disease.

The V and J genes are TRBV3-1 (or the pseudogene TRBV3-2) and TRBJ2-3; 11 nucleotides match TRBD2. CDR3 length equals 16 residues. V was pared by 8 bases and J by 4 bases, with 11 bases of the junction left unmatched. Germline lookup yields CDR1 LGHDT and CDR2 YNNKEL (reference sequence). The CDR3 DNA follows: TGTGCCAGCGGACTCTTAGCGGGGGGGCACGCAGATACGCAGTATTTT. This sequence encodes CASGLLAGGHADTQYF.

This clone was picked up one time. The chain uses TRBV6-5 and TRBJ2-3; 9 nucleotides align to TRBD2. This CDR3 contains 15 residues. The V gene end was trimmed by 7 bases and the J gene end by 4 bases; junction bases not matched to a gene: 9. CDR1 is MNHEY and CDR2 is SVGAGI in the germline V gene. CDR3 coding DNA: TGTGCCAGCACCACCCTAGCGGGGAGGGCAGATACGCAGTATTTT. It yields the protein CASTTLAGRADTQYF.

The chain has TRBV24-1 and TRBJ1-2; D remains unclear. The V end lost 5 bases, the J end lost 6 bases, and 9 bases lay between the germline ends. The CDR3 is 12 amino acids. The germline V gene encodes CDR1 KGHDR and CDR2 SFDVKD. The CDR3 region is CATSGRHDGYTF. For the CDR3, the DNA is TGTGCCACCAGTGGTCGACACGATGGCTACACCTTC.

V usage is TRBV5-6 and J usage is TRBJ2-2; D perhaps matches TRBD2 (5 bases). Germline CDR1 and CDR2: SGHDT and YYEEEE. Trimming stripped 2 bases from V and 7 bases from J, with 9 bases between. CDR3 size: 13 residues. CDR3 region: CASSFPSYGELFF. The CDR3 DNA sequence: TGTGCCAGCAGCTTCCCTAGCTACGGGGAGCTGTTTTTT. Supplemented by reference TRBV5-6 and TRBJ2-2, the full variable domain reads DAGVTQSPTHLIKTRGQQVTLRCSPKSGHDTVSWYQQALGQGPQFIFQYYEEEERQRGNFPDRFSGHQFPNYSSELNVNALLLGDSALYLCASSFPSYGELFFGEGSRLTVL.

The chain links TRBV30 to TRBJ1-6; D gene unclear. The V end lost 1 base, the J end lost 9 bases, and 7 bases lay between the germline ends. This CDR3 is 12 amino acids long. Germline CDR1 reads GTSNPN; CDR2 reads SVGIG (reference sequence). The CDR3 is CAWSGGSSPLHF. The CDR3 DNA reads as TGTGCCTGGAGTGGTGGGAGTTCACCCCTCCACTTT.

This rearrangement joins TRBV5-5 to TRBJ1-2; 7 bases fit TRBD1. The CDR3 covers 16 residues. Germline loops: CDR1 SGHKS, CDR2 YYEKEE (reference sequence). J lost 4 bases, V lost 4 bases, and 13 bases had no gene match. CDR3 loop: CASSPRVARDSYGYTF. Written as DNA, the CDR3 is TGTGCCAGCAGCCCCCGGGTAGCCCGGGACAGCTATGGCTACACCTTC.

The chain is built from TRBV19 and TRBJ1-6; weak D call: TRBD1 (6 bases). In germline, CDR1 is LNHDA, CDR2 SQIVND (reference sequence). V gave up 3 bases and J gave up 10 bases, with 10 bases separating them. This CDR3 is 13 amino acids long. The CDR3 spells CASSISGVSPLHF. The CDR3 nucleotides read TGTGCCAGTAGTATCTCAGGGGTCTCACCCCTCCACTTT.

The chain has TRBV6-2 or TRBV6-3 and TRBJ2-6; 10 bases agree with TRBD1. Germline V CDR1 and CDR2: MNHEY, SVGEGT. The V and J ends lost 6 bases and 4 bases, in that order; junction bases with no gene match: 9. This CDR3 is 17 amino acids long. DNA for the CDR3: TGTGCCAGCAGCAGTGGGGGACAGGGGACCGGGGCCAACGTCCTGACTTTC. Protein: CASSSGGQGTGANVLTF.

The chain has TRBV12-3 or TRBV12-4 and TRBJ2-3; the D is unclear. The germline V and J ends were trimmed by 4 bases and 8 bases, with 13 bases remaining between them. This CDR3 contains 13 residues. The CDR3: CASSWSSPGTQYF. CDR3 bases: TGTGCCAGCAGTTGGTCCTCCCCAGGTACGCAGTATTTT.

The CDR3 DNA reads as TGTGCCAGCAGCTTGGATCAGGGGGCGGATGAAAAACTGTTTTTT. Its protein product is CASSLDQGADEKLFF. This chain uses TRBV5-5 with TRBJ1-4, with 8 positions matching TRBD1. The CDR3 covers 15 residues. The junction had 4 bases not matched to a gene; V was cut back by 0 bases and J by 6 bases. CDR1 is SGHKS, CDR2 YYEKEE, per germline (reference sequence).

The V call is TRBV7-9, the J call TRBJ2-5; possible D gene TRBD2, 6 bases. The CDR3 consists of 14 residues. Germline V gene data show CDR1 as SEHNR and CDR2 as FQNEAQ (reference sequence). V was pared by 1 base and J by 5 bases, with 11 bases between. This CDR3 reads CASSLEALAETQYF. The DNA of the CDR3 is TGTGCCAGCAGCTTAGAGGCGCTAGCGGAGACCCAGTACTTC.

J is TRBJ2-3 and V is TRBV4-2; 12 nucleotides agree with TRBD2. This CDR3 region has 17 residues. The trim removed 2 bases at V and 2 bases at J, leaving 5 bases unmatched. Per the germline V gene, CDR1 is LGHNA and CDR2 is YNFKEQ. The CDR3 DNA sequence: TGTGCCAGCAGCCAAAGCCCTAGCGGGGGGGCCACAGATACGCAGTATTTT. Translation: CASSQSPSGGATDTQYF.

The chain recombines TRBV7-9 with TRBJ1-2, with TRBD1 matching 7 bases. Germline CDR1 and CDR2: SEHNR and FQNEAQ (reference sequence). The CDR3 extends over 16 amino acids. The ends lost 0 bases at V and 3 bases at J; junction bases unmatched: 7. CDR3 bases: TGTGCCAGCAGCTTAGCGAGTACGGGACAGCACTATGGCTACACCTTC. Its translation is CASSLASTGQHYGYTF.

The chain links TRBV7-3 to TRBJ1-6; a possible D gene is TRBD1 (6 bases). There are 13 residues in the CDR3. The V end lost 5 bases, the J end lost 6 bases, and 8 bases lay between the germline ends. Germline V gene lookup returns CDR1 SGHTA and CDR2 FQGTGA. CDR3: CASSVQGNSPLHF. CDR3 DNA: TGTGCCAGCAGCGTACAGGGTAATTCACCCCTCCACTTT.

This clone is a singleton in its sample. J is TRBJ1-1 and V is TRBV18, with D unresolved. CDR1 and CDR2 (germline): KGHSH, LQKENI. This CDR3 has 11 residues. Deletions cut 5 bases from V and 6 bases from J, with 7 bases between. CDR3 residues: CASSSNPEAFF. CDR3 sequence (DNA): TGTGCCAGCTCATCTAACCCTGAAGCTTTCTTT.